The next 7 T cell receptor beta chains were all read from a single sample in a study of molecular identifiers for immune sequencing clone quantification. TCRdb reprocessed the PCR reads via MiXCR and lists one record per CDR3 protein. The table has 85,000 to 90,000 distinct CDR3 sequences, roughly 25% seen once. The sequenced material came from naive CD8+ T cells from blood, with Jurkat cell RNA spiked in. Subset given: FACS-sorted CD8+CD4-CCR7+CD45RA+ naive T cells. These receptors originate from a human donor in good health. Some libraries in this study had Jurkat cell RNA spiked in.

This clonotype was seen a handful of times. The chain is built from TRBV12-3 or TRBV12-4 and TRBJ1-2; no reliable D call. CDR3 length equals 15 residues. The ends were cut back, 1 base at V and 5 bases at J, with 14 bases in the middle. The CDR3 spells CASSLVWASGYGYTF. CDR3 DNA sequence: TGTGCCAGCAGTTTAGTCTGGGCGAGTGGGTATGGCTACACCTTC.

This clonotype was observed a handful of times. This rearrangement joins TRBV10-3 to TRBJ1-1, with a weak D call TRBD1 (6 bases). This CDR3 contains 14 residues. Trimming pared 5 bases from V and 6 bases from J, leaving 16 bases between. Per germline, CDR1 ENHRY and CDR2 SYGVKD. The CDR3 reads CAISLEGGSAEAFF. The CDR3 DNA sequence: TGTGCCATCAGTCTCGAGGGGGGCTCCGCTGAAGCTTTCTTT.

This clonotype has at least ten counts. The CDR3 nucleotides are TGTGCCAGCAGTCCGGGACTCGGTGTGGCCGAGCAGTACTTC. The encoded protein is CASSPGLGVAEQYF. V is TRBV28 and J is TRBJ2-7; perhaps TRBD2 as D (6 bases). The CDR3 loop spans 14 amino acids. The germline V gene has CDR1 MDHEN and CDR2 SYDVKM. Trimming took 5 bases from V and 6 from J, leaving 17 bases between them.

This chain links TRBV7-9 with TRBJ1-6, with no clear D. Trimming stripped 1 base from V and 5 bases from J, with 12 bases between. From germline, CDR1 is SEHNR and CDR2 FQNEAQ (reference sequence). The CDR3 covers 16 residues. CDR3 DNA sequence: TGTGCCAGCAGCTTAGTACCGGCAGGCGATAATTCACCCCTCCACTTT. Translating gives CASSLVPAGDNSPLHF. The complete variable domain, with remaining parts taken from reference TRBV7-9 and TRBJ1-6, reads DTGVSQNPRHKITKRGQNVTFRCDPISEHNRLYWYRQTLGQGPEFLTYFQNEAQLEKSRLLSDRFSAERPKGSFSTLEIQRTEQGDSAMYLCASSLVPAGDNSPLHFGNGTRLTVT.

A remark on this clonotype: A read error is likely, as this CDR3 ends without the conserved phenylalanine or tryptophan. The chain links TRBV19 to TRBJ2-7, with 8 bases aligning to TRBD1. The trim removed 3 bases at V and 6 bases at J, leaving 10 bases unmatched. Germline CDR1 and CDR2: LNHDA and SQIVND (reference sequence). The CDR3 has 15 residues. CDR3 protein: CASSILAGGASEQYS. Written as DNA, the CDR3 is TGTGCCAGTAGTATCCTAGCAGGGGGCGCATCCGAGCAGTACTCC.

The V and J genes are TRBV7-3 and TRBJ2-2, with 10 bases lining up with TRBD2. V was pared by 5 bases and J by 6 bases, with 9 bases of the junction left unmatched. CDR1 and CDR2 from the germline V gene are SGHTA and FQGTGA. This CDR3 contains 16 residues. The CDR3 nucleotides read TGTGCCAGCAGCCACCCCCTAGCGGGAGACTCCGGGGAGCTGTTTTTT. Translated: CASSHPLAGDSGELFF.

The chain joins TRBV28 to TRBJ2-5, with TRBD2 matching over 8 bases. CDR3 length equals 14 residues. The V gene end was trimmed by 5 bases and the J gene end by 5 bases; junction bases not matched to a gene: 7. Germline CDR1 and CDR2: MDHEN and SYDVKM. The CDR3 here is CASSPGTSDETQYF. CDR3 DNA: TGTGCCAGCAGTCCCGGGACTAGTGATGAGACCCAGTACTTC.